Listed below are T cell receptor beta chains from one sample, sequenced in a study of Graves' ophthalmopathy and Graves' hyperthyroidism. TCRdb recomputed calls from the multiplex PCR reads with MiXCR, one row per CDR3 protein. In the table there are roughly 170,000 distinct CDR3 sequences, 35% to 45% of which are singletons. Sequencing was carried out using peripheral blood. These receptors were obtained from a man aged 30 to 39 with Graves' ophthalmopathy. Each CDR3 is given without its conserved first and last residue. The D gene is left open where the match is weak. Size values are once, few and many counts, or a class for expanded clones, and some rows have none.

cdr3_aa d_call v_call clone_size
ASSLRGFETQY . TRBV11-3 many
ASSSSPGLAGYTGELF TRBD2 TRBV2 .
ASGGGLAGEKGYYEQY TRBD2 TRBV6-1 many
AVRGYGNTEAF . TRBV6-5 many
ASKWNSGRDQETQY TRBD2 TRBV28 many
ASSESPFGTRSPYEQY . TRBV10-3 .
ASGRGRQSYEQY . TRBV27 .
ASRRPGGPATEAF . TRBV28 many
ASTGPNYGYT . TRBV28 .
ASTVENTEAF . TRBV28 many
AWRERQSSYEQY . TRBV30 many
ASSYGQGVSTEAF TRBD1 TRBV18 many
ASTLEGAYPNTQY . TRBV12-3/TRBV12-4 many
ASSPYRGQETQY TRBD1 TRBV12-3/TRBV12-4 .
ASSSFGGSSTEAF . TRBV27 .
SAGQGGIGNTIY TRBD1 TRBV20-1 .
ASSFPLAGGSDEQY TRBD2 TRBV12-3/TRBV12-4 many
SVSSGGGNTEAF . TRBV29-1 many
ASSLEDPSYEQY . TRBV5-1 many
ASTPGVWKATSYEQY . TRBV5-1 .
ASSYSDGTGSSSYNSPLH TRBD1 TRBV6-5 .
ASRIGRGYEQY TRBD2 TRBV6-1 .
ASSSPAMNTEAF . TRBV6-2/TRBV6-3 .
ASSSEGYEQY . TRBV2 few
AWSTSGSYEQY TRBD2 TRBV30 many
ASSSAGTGVAEAF TRBD1 TRBV11-1 .
AWRRQGRHEQY TRBD1 TRBV30 .
ASSPRGGTGNSPLH TRBD1 TRBV27 .
AISERGQAQY TRBD1 TRBV10-3 many
ASSQDNFGTGANYGYT TRBD1 TRBV4-1 many
ASSTPLTGTAEAF . TRBV28 few
AWGESYGST . TRBV30 many
ASSWGQGVLEQY TRBD1 TRBV28 .
ASSLMARQPQH . TRBV12-3/TRBV12-4 .
SASMVEPRYEQY . TRBV20-1 .
AWSRRDRGASNQPQH TRBD1 TRBV30 many
ASTLTERDYGYT . TRBV9 once
ASSLDGFRSEQY . TRBV7-2 many
ASSLSGGLAGVKQY TRBD2 TRBV27 many
ASSFGVVGYEQY . TRBV12-3/TRBV12-4 once
ASSLSPRGLTEAF . TRBV13 many
ASSSKQARYEQY . TRBV12-3/TRBV12-4 .
ASSLAQGLSPLH . TRBV12-3/TRBV12-4 .
ASSGYPLWGARSPGELF . TRBV6-4 many
ASMRYTGGSSNQPQH TRBD1 TRBV27 .
ASSVRQANYEQY . TRBV28 .
ASKMRETQY . TRBV6-1 .
ASSLPALREQY . TRBV28 .
ASSLIQSYEQY . TRBV11-2 .
AWIFGIGAGANVLT . TRBV30 many
ASSPRTGTNQETQY TRBD1 TRBV9 many
ASRGYSPLH . TRBV6-1 .
ASSYSPSPGTF . TRBV6-2/TRBV6-3 many
ASSPPGMESGY . TRBV2 many
ASSYRTGRIYEQY TRBD1 TRBV6-5 few
ASSDRGEDGYT . TRBV10-1 .
SARPEGTEAF . TRBV20-1 few